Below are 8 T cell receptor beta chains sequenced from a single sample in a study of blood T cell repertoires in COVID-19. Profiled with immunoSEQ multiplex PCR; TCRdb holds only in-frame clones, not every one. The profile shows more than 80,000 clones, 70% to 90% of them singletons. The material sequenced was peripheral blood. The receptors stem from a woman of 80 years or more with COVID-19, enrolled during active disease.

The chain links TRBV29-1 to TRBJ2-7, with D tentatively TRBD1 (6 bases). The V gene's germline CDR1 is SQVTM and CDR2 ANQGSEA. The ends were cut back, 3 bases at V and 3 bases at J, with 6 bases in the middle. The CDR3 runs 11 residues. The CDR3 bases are TGCAGCGTTGAGGACAGCTACGAGCAGTACTTC. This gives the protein CSVEDSYEQYF.

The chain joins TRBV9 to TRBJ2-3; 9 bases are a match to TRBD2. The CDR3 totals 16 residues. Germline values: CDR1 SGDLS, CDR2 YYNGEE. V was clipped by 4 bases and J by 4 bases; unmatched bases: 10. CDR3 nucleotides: TGTGCCAGCAGCTCCGGAGACGGCGGGAGGGCAGATACGCAGTATTTT. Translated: CASSSGDGGRADTQYF.

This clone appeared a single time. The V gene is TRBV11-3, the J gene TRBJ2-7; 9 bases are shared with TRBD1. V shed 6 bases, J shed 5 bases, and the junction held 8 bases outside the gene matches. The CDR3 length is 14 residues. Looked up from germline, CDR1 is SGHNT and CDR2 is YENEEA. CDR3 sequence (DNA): TGTGCCAGCAGTCAACAGGGGGCCTTGAACGAGCAGTACTTC. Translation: CASSQQGALNEQYF.

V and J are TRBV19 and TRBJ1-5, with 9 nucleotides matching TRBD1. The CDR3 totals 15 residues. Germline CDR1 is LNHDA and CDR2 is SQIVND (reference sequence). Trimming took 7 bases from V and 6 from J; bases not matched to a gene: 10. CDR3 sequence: CASTRRTGDGQPQHF. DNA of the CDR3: TGTGCCAGTACCCGACGGACAGGGGATGGTCAGCCCCAGCATTTT.

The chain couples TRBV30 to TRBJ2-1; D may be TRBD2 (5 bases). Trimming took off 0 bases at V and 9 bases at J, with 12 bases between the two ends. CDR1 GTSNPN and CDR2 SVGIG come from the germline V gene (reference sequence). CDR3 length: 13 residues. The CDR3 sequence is CAWSVLVRGEQFF. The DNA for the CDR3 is TGTGCCTGGAGTGTACTTGTTCGGGGTGAGCAGTTCTTC.

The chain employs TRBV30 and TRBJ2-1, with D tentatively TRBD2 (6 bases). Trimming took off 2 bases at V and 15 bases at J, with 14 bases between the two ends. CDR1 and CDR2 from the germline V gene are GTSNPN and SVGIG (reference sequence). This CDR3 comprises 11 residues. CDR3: CAWSSGGTPFF. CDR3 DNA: TGTGCCTGGAGTAGTGGGGGGACGCCGTTCTTC.

For the CDR3, the DNA is TGTGCCAGCAGTTACGCTGGGCCCTACGAGCAGTACTTC. The encoded protein is CASSYAGPYEQYF. This chain joins TRBV6-2 or TRBV6-3 and TRBJ2-7; no reliable D call. The V gene lost 2 bases and the J gene lost 2 bases, with 7 bases spanning the gap. The CDR3 extends over 13 amino acids. Germline CDR1 reads MNHEY; CDR2 reads SVGEGT.

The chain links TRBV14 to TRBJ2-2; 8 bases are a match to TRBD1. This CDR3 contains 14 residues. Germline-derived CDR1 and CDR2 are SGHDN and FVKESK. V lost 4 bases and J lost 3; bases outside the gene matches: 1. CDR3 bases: TGTGCCAGCAGCCGGACAGGGTACACCGGGGAGCTGTTTTTT. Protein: CASSRTGYTGELFF.